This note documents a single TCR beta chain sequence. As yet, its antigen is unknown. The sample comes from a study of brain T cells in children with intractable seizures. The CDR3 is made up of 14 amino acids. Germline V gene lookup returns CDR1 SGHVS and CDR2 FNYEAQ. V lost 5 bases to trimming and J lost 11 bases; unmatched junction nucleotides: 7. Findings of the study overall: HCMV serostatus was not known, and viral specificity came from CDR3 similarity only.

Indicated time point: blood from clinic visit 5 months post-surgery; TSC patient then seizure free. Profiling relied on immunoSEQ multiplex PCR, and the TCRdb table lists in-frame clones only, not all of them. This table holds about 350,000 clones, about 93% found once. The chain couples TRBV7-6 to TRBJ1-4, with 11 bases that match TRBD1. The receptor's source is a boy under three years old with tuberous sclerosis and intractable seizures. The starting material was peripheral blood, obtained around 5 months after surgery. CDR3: CASSPDRGRPKLFF. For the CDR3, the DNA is TGTGCCAGCAGCCCGGACAGGGGGCGGCCCAAACTGTTTTTT.